This passage covers 27 T cell receptor beta chains from one sample sequenced in a study of blood T cells in healthy people across ages. A second 7 to 11 cycle PCR used barcoded and J-beta primers. TCRdb reprocessed the 5' RACE reads with MiXCR, giving one entry per CDR3 protein. The data contain about 1.6 million distinct CDR3 sequences, about 32% of them seen just once; the ten biggest clones take up roughly 10%. Source material: blood. The receptors stem from a woman in her thirties in good health.

V gene TRBV10-1 combines with J gene TRBJ2-7; unclear D gene. The germline V gene has CDR1 WNHNN and CDR2 SYGVQD (reference sequence). CDR3 length: 13 residues. V was pared by 5 bases and J by 5 bases, with 13 bases between. The CDR3 nucleotides read TGCGCCAGCAGTACGGGTATGGGTAACGAGCAGTACTTC. Residues: CASSTGMGNEQYF.

This clonotype was detected only a few times. The chain has TRBV19 and TRBJ1-5; D gene uncertain. Trimming cost V 5 bases and J 0 bases, with 11 bases left between them. CDR1 and CDR2 (germline): LNHDA, SQIVND (reference sequence). CDR3 length: 15 residues. CDR3 DNA: TGTGCCAGTAGTCCCGGTGTTCCTAGCAATCAGCCCCAGCATTTT. Its protein is CASSPGVPSNQPQHF.

The rearrangement uses TRBV18 and TRBJ1-2; unclear D gene. The V end lost 3 bases, the J end lost 4 bases, and 24 bases lay between the germline ends. Germline CDR1 reads KGHSH; CDR2 reads LQKENI. The CDR3 covers 18 residues. The CDR3 spells CASSPTTGKISYGYGYTF. CDR3 nucleotides: TGTGCCAGCTCACCGACTACGGGGAAGATATCCTATGGCTATGGCTACACCTTC.

The genes are TRBV7-3 and TRBJ2-3, with D possibly being TRBD1 or TRBD2 (5 bases each). The germline V and J ends were trimmed by 4 bases and 0 bases, with 14 bases remaining between them. Germline values: CDR1 SGHTA, CDR2 FQGTGA. CDR3 length equals 16 residues. CDR3 amino acids: CASSSNGATSTDTQYF. In nucleotides, the CDR3 is TGTGCCAGCAGCTCAAACGGGGCGACTAGCACAGATACGCAGTATTTT.

This clonotype was recorded once. Germline is not matched at one junction end, which may reflect a read error. This chain links TRBV7-3 with TRBJ2-1, with TRBD2 matching 7 bases. Near its end, the DNA agrees better with TRBJ2-7, so the J call may be wrong. CDR1 SGHTA and CDR2 FQGTGA come from the germline V gene. CDR3 size: 15 residues. CDR3 residues: CVSSLMAGDYNEQYF. In DNA form, the CDR3 reads TGTGTCAGCAGCTTAATGGCGGGAGACTACAATGAGCAGTACTTC.

This clonotype has a handful of counts. At one end, the junction sequence differs from germline, possibly due to a read error. The chain has TRBV12-3 or TRBV12-4 and TRBJ1-4, with D unclear. The CDR3 contains 14 residues. CDR3 sequence (DNA): TGTGCCAGCACCTTGGGAGGACTGGGAGAAAAACTGCTTTTT. Residues: CASTLGGLGEKLLF.

The chain employs TRBV5-1 and TRBJ1-2; TRBD1 agrees at 8 bases. CDR1 is SGHRS and CDR2 is YFSETQ in the germline V gene. The junction had 9 bases not matched to a gene; V was cut back by 0 bases and J by 5 bases. The CDR3 totals 16 residues. CDR3 nucleotide sequence: TGCGCCAGCAGCTTGGCCGCAGGACAGGGTGGTTATGGCTACACCTTC. Translating it yields CASSLAAGQGGYGYTF.

The rearrangement joins TRBV2 to TRBJ1-5; D not resolved. V lost 1 base and J lost 0, with 10 bases in between. There are 16 residues in the CDR3. Germline V lookup: CDR1 SNHLY, CDR2 FYNNEI. The CDR3 nucleotides read TGTGCCAGCAGTGAAGTGGGAGATGGTAGCAATCAGCCCCAGCATTTT. Amino acid sequence: CASSEVGDGSNQPQHF.

This clonotype has only a few counts. This chain uses TRBV9 with TRBJ2-1, with 7 bases matching TRBD2. The CDR3 has 15 residues. Germline V CDR1 and CDR2: SGDLS, YYNGEE. The V gene end was trimmed by 3 bases and the J gene end by 2 bases; junction bases not matched to a gene: 5. The CDR3 nucleotides read TGTGCCAGCAGCGGGGGGACTATGGCCTACAATGAGCAGTTCTTC. Translation: CASSGGTMAYNEQFF.

This clonotype showed up just a few times. V is TRBV14 and J is TRBJ2-7; TRBD2 agrees at 9 bases. This CDR3 spans 18 amino acids. CDR1 is SGHDN and CDR2 is FVKESK in the germline V gene. V trimming: 4 bases; J trimming: 0 bases; junction bases outside the gene matches: 13. In DNA form, the CDR3 reads TGTGCCAGCAGCCTAGGACTAGCGCCTTATCGAAGCTCCTACGAGCAGTACTTC. As protein: CASSLGLAPYRSSYEQYF.

The chain carries TRBV20-1 and TRBJ2-1; D might be TRBD2 (6 bases). CDR1 and CDR2 (germline): DFQATT, SNEGSKA (reference sequence). The CDR3 totals 16 residues. The V gene lost 1 base and the J gene lost 2 bases, with 15 bases spanning the gap. This CDR3 is CSARGLGRPAYNEQFF. In nucleotides, the CDR3 is TGCAGTGCTAGAGGACTAGGACGTCCGGCCTACAATGAGCAGTTCTTC.

V gene TRBV27 combines with J gene TRBJ2-1; 10 nucleotides align to TRBD2. The CDR3 runs to 16 residues. The germline V gene encodes CDR1 MNHEY and CDR2 SMNVEV (reference sequence). V gave up 5 bases and J gave up 5 bases; unmatched junction bases: 9. CDR3 DNA: TGTGCCAGCAGTCACGGGGGGGGACTAGCGCACAATGAGCAGTTCTTC. It translates to CASSHGGGLAHNEQFF.

Concerning this clonotype itself: A much larger clone is a single base away; this may be a read error. The CDR3 coding sequence is TGCACCAGCAGCCGACAGGGGACTAATGAAAAACTGTTTTTT. Translating it yields CTSSRQGTNEKLFF. V gene TRBV4-1 combines with J gene TRBJ1-4; 8 bases agree with TRBD1. The CDR3 totals 14 residues. CDR1 MGHRA and CDR2 YSYEKL come from the germline V gene.

At least ten counts were recorded for this clonotype. The gene calls are TRBV13 and TRBJ2-3; D is unclear. The germline V gene has CDR1 PRHDT and CDR2 FYEKMQ (reference sequence). The CDR3 contains 14 residues. V shed 1 base and J shed 2 bases, with 7 bases lying between them. CDR3 loop: CASSLVGDTDTQYF. The DNA for the CDR3 is TGTGCCAGCAGCTTAGTTGGGGACACAGATACGCAGTATTTT.

At least ten counts were recorded for this clonotype. This sequence joins TRBV3-1 and TRBJ1-6, with D unresolved. Deletions cut 2 bases from V and 8 bases from J, with 10 bases between. This CDR3 is 14 amino acids long. The germline V gene has CDR1 LGHDT and CDR2 YNNKEL (reference sequence). CDR3 nucleotides: TGTGCCAGCAGCCAAAACCCTGATTATTCACCCCTCCACTTT. The encoded protein is CASSQNPDYSPLHF.

This clonotype was observed many times. V usage is TRBV6-6 and J usage is TRBJ2-3; the D gene is possibly TRBD2 (5 bases). The CDR3 sequence is 14 residues long. V lost 0 bases to trimming and J lost 3 bases, with 7 bases between them. Germline CDR1 reads MNHNY; CDR2 reads SVGAGI (reference sequence). The CDR3 loop reads CASSYSEGTDTQYF. As DNA, the CDR3 is TGTGCCAGCAGTTACTCAGAGGGTACAGATACGCAGTATTTT.

The genes are TRBV20-1 and TRBJ2-7, with 8 bases matching TRBD2. With 6 bases clipped from V and 4 bases from J, the junction kept 14 bases outside the gene matches. Germline lookup yields CDR1 DFQATT and CDR2 SNEGSKA (reference sequence). CDR3 length: 15 amino acids. The CDR3 loop is CSAPTRTSNLYEQYF. The CDR3 DNA is TGCAGTGCCCCGACCCGGACTAGCAACCTTTACGAGCAGTACTTC.

In its sample, this clonotype was seen a few times. This chain's CDR3 is CAWSVQGYYEQYF. CDR3 coding DNA: TGTGCCTGGAGTGTTCAGGGTTACTACGAGCAGTACTTC. V usage is TRBV30 and J usage is TRBJ2-7; possible D gene TRBD1, 5 bases. Trimming cost V 0 bases and J 3 bases, with 9 bases left between them. Germline loops: CDR1 GTSNPN, CDR2 SVGIG (reference sequence). The CDR3 contains 13 residues.

The chain employs TRBV2 and TRBJ2-1; TRBD1 agrees at 8 bases. J lost 3 bases, V lost 3 bases, and 7 bases had no gene match. This CDR3 region has 16 residues. Germline-derived CDR1 and CDR2 are SNHLY and FYNNEI. The CDR3 region is CASSDADRVIYNEQFF. The CDR3 nucleotides read TGTGCCAGCAGTGACGCGGACAGGGTCATCTACAATGAGCAGTTCTTC.

This clonotype was seen many times. The genes are TRBV12-3 or TRBV12-4 and TRBJ1-1, with D possibly being TRBD1 (5 bases). The CDR3 has 13 amino acids. V was trimmed by 6 bases and J by 5 bases, leaving 13 bases between them. The CDR3 DNA sequence: TGTGCCAGCAGCTCTGGACGGGGGACTGAAGCTTTCTTT. This encodes CASSSGRGTEAFF.

This chain connects TRBV20-1 to TRBJ2-1; TRBD2 agrees at 12 bases. This CDR3 has 15 residues. V was pared by 1 base and J by 7 bases, with 5 bases of the junction left unmatched. CDR1 DFQATT and CDR2 SNEGSKA come from the germline V gene (reference sequence). The CDR3 DNA sequence: TGCAGTGCTAGAGTGGGACTAGCGGGTTGGAATGAGCAGTTCTTC. As protein: CSARVGLAGWNEQFF.

V gene TRBV7-8 combines with J gene TRBJ2-5; TRBD2 agrees at 10 bases. After removal of 3 bases from V and 4 bases from J, the junction contained 11 bases not matched to a gene. Germline-derived CDR1 and CDR2 are SGHVS and FQNEAQ. The CDR3 length is 17 residues. The CDR3 DNA reads TGTGCCAGCAGCTTCCTTGGAGTAGCGGGGGGTGGAGAGACCCAGTACTTC. Protein sequence: CASSFLGVAGGGETQYF.

This clonotype was seen only a few times. The genes are TRBV20-1 and TRBJ1-4, with D maybe TRBD1 (5 bases). Trimming took 1 base from V and 0 from J, leaving 12 bases between them. The CDR3 consists of 16 residues. From germline, CDR1 is DFQATT and CDR2 SNEGSKA (reference sequence). CDR3 in DNA: TGCAGTGCTAGAGGCCAGGGTTATTCAACTAATGAAAAACTGTTTTTT. Its protein product is CSARGQGYSTNEKLFF.

V is TRBV4-1 and J is TRBJ1-1; possible D gene TRBD1, 6 bases. Trimming left V 4 bases short and J 2 bases short, with 14 bases between. The CDR3 runs to 15 residues. CDR1 is MGHRA and CDR2 is YSYEKL in the germline V gene. The CDR3 is CASSPVGAKNTEAFF. CDR3 DNA sequence: TGCGCCAGCAGCCCCGTGGGGGCGAAAAACACTGAAGCTTTCTTT.

Only one count was recorded for this clonotype. The chain recombines TRBV28 with TRBJ2-1; 10 bases align to TRBD2. V lost 7 bases and J lost 4; bases outside the gene matches: 16. This CDR3 is 18 amino acids long. The V gene's germline CDR1 is MDHEN and CDR2 SYDVKM. The CDR3 loop is CASTGGLAGVTSYNEQFF. Written as DNA, the CDR3 is TGTGCCAGCACGGGGGGGCTAGCGGGAGTTACCTCTTACAATGAGCAGTTCTTC.

The rearrangement links TRBV2 to TRBJ1-1; D ambiguous. Germline V gene lookup returns CDR1 SNHLY and CDR2 FYNNEI. The CDR3 is 13 residues long. V dropped 3 bases and J dropped 4 bases, with 9 bases sitting between them. The CDR3 here is CASSDSQITEAFF. The CDR3 DNA follows: TGTGCCAGCAGTGATTCACAGATCACTGAAGCTTTCTTT.

The sample holds a few counts of this clonotype. A read error may account for a junction end that differs from germline. This sequence joins TRBV5-1 and TRBJ2-3; maybe TRBD1 (5 bases). The CDR3 contains 13 residues. Germline V gene lookup returns CDR1 SGHRS and CDR2 YFSETQ. As DNA, the CDR3 is TGCGCCAGCAGCTTTCAGTTCACAGGTACGCAGTATTTT. Amino acids: CASSFQFTGTQYF.